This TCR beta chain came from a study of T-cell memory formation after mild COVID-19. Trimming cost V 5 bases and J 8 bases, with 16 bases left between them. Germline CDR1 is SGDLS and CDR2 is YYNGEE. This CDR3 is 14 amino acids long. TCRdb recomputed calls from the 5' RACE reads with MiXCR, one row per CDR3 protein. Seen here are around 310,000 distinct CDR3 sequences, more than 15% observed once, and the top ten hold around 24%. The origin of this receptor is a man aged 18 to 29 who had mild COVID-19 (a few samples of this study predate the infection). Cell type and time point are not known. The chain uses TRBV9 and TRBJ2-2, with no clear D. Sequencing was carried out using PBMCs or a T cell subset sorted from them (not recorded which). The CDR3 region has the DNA TGTGCCAGCAGTTCGTTTAGGAGCTCAGGGGAGCTGTTTTTT. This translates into CASSSFRSSGELFF.